The entry that follows covers one T cell receptor (beta chain) sequence. What it binds is unknown. The sample originates from a study of blood T cells in healthy people across ages. Sample donors were healthy Caucasian individuals that came from Russia, aged roughly 6 to 95. Combining a sample-barcoded 5' primer with a J-beta primer mix, a second PCR ran for about 7 to 11 cycles. No fewer than 2.5 million CDR3-containing paired-end reads came from each sample. TCRdb re-called the 5' RACE reads through MiXCR, storing one row per CDR3 protein. The sample records around 970,000 distinct CDR3 sequences, roughly half being singletons. V was cut by 6 bases and J by 6 bases, with 9 bases left in between. The CDR3 is 12 residues long. Germline V CDR1 and CDR2: SGDLS, YYNGEE. Study outcomes and limitations: The recorded TCR beta diversity per million T cells decreased in a roughly linear manner with age. Long-lived donors had more naive CD4+ cells and higher diversity than aged donors.

Sequences were obtained from blood. The receptor's source is a woman in her fifties or sixties in good health. V is TRBV9 and J is TRBJ2-2; D unresolved. The CDR3 bases are TGTGCCAGCAAAAGTGCTGCCGGGGAGCTGTTTTTT. Translated, it gives CASKSAAGELFF.